A selection of T cell receptor beta chains follows, all from one sample in a study of cytomegalovirus exposure and HLA in healthy donors. Clones were read by immunoSEQ multiplex PCR, and TCRdb kept only the in-frame ones, dropping some. The repertoire has approximately 92,000 clones, 69% of them found once; the top ten carry 2.5% to 3%. Sequencing was done on a sample of PBMCs. The receptors originated from a man aged 45-65 years in good health and CMV-seronegative. Both conserved end residues are part of each CDR3. The D gene is left open where the match is weak. Clone sizes are given selectively: once, few, many, or a class where the clone is expanded.

CDR3	DNA	J	D	V	size
CASSLDGTYNSPLHF	TGTGCCAGCAGCTTAGATGGCACCTATAATTCACCCCTCCACTTT	TRBJ1-6	NA	TRBV7-2	NA
CASSLDRWQGGDGELFF	TGTGCCAGCAGCTTAGATAGATGGCAGGGTGGGGACGGGGAGCTGTTTTTT	TRBJ2-2	NA	TRBV11-2	NA
CASSRGLHSTDTQYF	TGCGCCAGCAGCCGGGGACTTCATAGCACAGATACGCAGTATTTT	TRBJ2-3	NA	TRBV4-3	NA
CASSLDRQETQYF	TGTGCCAGCAGTTTAGACAGACAAGAGACCCAGTACTTC	TRBJ2-5	NA	TRBV11-1	once
CARGTDTGELFF	TGTGCCAGAGGGACAGACACCGGGGAGCTGTTTTTT	TRBJ2-2	TRBD1	TRBV2	NA
CATSRGLAGGPPFSYF	TGTGCCACCAGCAGAGGACTAGCGGGAGGGCCTCCATTTTCGTATTTT	TRBJ2-3	TRBD2	TRBV15	NA
CAWNGRIGGELFF	TGTGCCTGGAACGGGAGGATTGGCGGGGAGCTGTTTTTT	TRBJ2-2	TRBD2	TRBV30	NA
CASKMGNRDDQPQHF	TGTGCCAGTAAGATGGGCAACAGGGATGATCAGCCCCAGCATTTT	TRBJ1-5	NA	TRBV19	NA
CASSQTGTGAYEQYF	TGCGCCAGCAGCCAAACCGGGACAGGGGCCTACGAGCAGTACTTC	TRBJ2-7	TRBD1	TRBV4-1	once
CAISDGLAGLGELFF	TGTGCCATCAGTGACGGACTAGCGGGACTCGGGGAGCTGTTTTTT	TRBJ2-2	TRBD2	TRBV10-3	NA
CASSFRTDNYGYTF	TGTGCCAGCAGCTTCCGGACAGATAACTATGGCTACACCTTC	TRBJ1-2	NA	TRBV5-4	NA
CASSNSYNSPLHF	TGTGCCAGCAGTAACAGCTATAATTCACCCCTCCACTTT	TRBJ1-6	NA	TRBV7-3	NA
CASSTGQGWETQYF	TGCGCCAGCAGCACCGGACAGGGGTGGGAGACCCAGTACTTC	TRBJ2-5	TRBD1	TRBV5-1	NA
CSVGGLSNEQFF	TGCAGCGTCGGAGGACTAAGCAATGAGCAGTTCTTC	TRBJ2-1	NA	TRBV29-1	NA
CASSVDRGGSETQYF	TGTGCCAGCAGTGTGGACAGGGGGGGCTCGGAGACCCAGTACTTC	TRBJ2-5	TRBD1	TRBV2	NA
CASRGRGGDTQYF	TGTGCCAGCAGAGGGAGGGGAGGTGATACGCAGTATTTT	TRBJ2-3	TRBD2	TRBV2	NA
CASSAMNTIYF	TGTGCCAGCAGTGCTATGAACACCATATATTTT	TRBJ1-3	NA	TRBV6-1	NA
CASSLRLAGTDTQYF	TGTGCCAGCAGCTTAAGACTAGCGGGCACAGATACGCAGTATTTT	TRBJ2-3	TRBD2	TRBV7-3	NA
CASSILDRGADTQYF	TGTGCCAGTAGTATTCTGGACAGGGGAGCAGATACGCAGTATTTT	TRBJ2-3	TRBD1	TRBV19	NA
CASSLDPAGVTDTQYF	TGTGCCAGCAGCTTGGACCCCGCCGGGGTTACTGATACGCAGTATTTT	TRBJ2-3	NA	TRBV5-4	once
CASSPGGGGGYNEQFF	TGTGCCAGCAGCCCTGGGGGCGGGGGGGGATACAATGAGCAGTTCTTC	TRBJ2-1	TRBD2	TRBV5-4	once
CASSIWWGQTGVETQYF	TGTGCCAGTAGTATTTGGTGGGGCCAGACCGGAGTTGAGACCCAGTACTTC	TRBJ2-5	NA	TRBV19	NA
CASSLSGGETQYF	TGTGCCAGCAGCTTGTCCGGGGGGGAGACCCAGTACTTC	TRBJ2-5	TRBD2	TRBV5-6	NA
CASSQRGQSGELFF	TGTGCCAGTAGTCAGAGGGGGCAGAGCGGGGAGCTGTTTTTT	TRBJ2-2	TRBD1	TRBV19	NA
CASSRLAGTAYEQYF	TGTGCCAGCTCACGTCTAGCGGGGACAGCCTACGAGCAGTACTTC	TRBJ2-7	TRBD2	TRBV18	NA
CASSQGIKPATNEKLFF	TGCGCCAGCAGCCAAGGTATAAAGCCGGCAACTAATGAAAAACTGTTTTTT	TRBJ1-4	NA	TRBV4-1	NA
CASRRLAGGPTDTQYF	TGTGCCAGCAGACGACTAGCGGGAGGCCCTACAGATACGCAGTATTTT	TRBJ2-3	TRBD2	TRBV11-2	NA
CASSPWTGGYGNQPQHF	TGCGCCAGCAGCCCTTGGACAGGGGGCTACGGCAATCAGCCCCAGCATTTT	TRBJ1-5	TRBD1	TRBV4-1	once
CASSQLAGGSTGELFF	TGTGCCAGCAGTCAATTAGCGGGAGGAAGCACCGGGGAGCTGTTTTTT	TRBJ2-2	TRBD2	TRBV5-4	once
CASSRGDRYQPQHF	TGTGCCAGTAGTAGGGGGGACAGGTATCAGCCCCAGCATTTT	TRBJ1-5	TRBD1	TRBV19	NA
CSVDDRKNTEAFF	TGCAGCGTTGACGACAGGAAGAACACTGAAGCTTTCTTT	TRBJ1-1	NA	TRBV29-1	NA
CAWSVLADTQYF	TGTGCCTGGAGTGTACTAGCAGATACGCAGTATTTT	TRBJ2-3	NA	TRBV30	NA
CASSIGWTSQPSTDTQYF	TGTGCCAGTAGTATAGGTTGGACTAGCCAACCCAGCACAGATACGCAGTATTTT	TRBJ2-3	TRBD2	TRBV19	NA
CSVTGVRGANVLTF	TGCAGCGTCACAGGGGTTAGGGGGGCCAACGTCCTGACTTTC	TRBJ2-6	TRBD1	TRBV29-1	few
CATNLYGTSGLTEQFF	TGTGCCACGAATCTTTACGGGACTAGCGGGTTGACTGAGCAGTTCTTC	TRBJ2-1	TRBD2	TRBV27	few
CASSGRGTNYGYTF	TGTGCCAGCAGCGGACGGGGGACTAACTATGGCTACACCTTC	TRBJ1-2	NA	TRBV13	once
CASSEGGASYEQYF	TGTGCCAGCAGTGAGGGTGGGGCGAGTTACGAGCAGTACTTC	TRBJ2-7	NA	TRBV6-1	NA
CASSNRDSYGYTF	TGTGCCAGCAGCAACCGGGACAGCTATGGCTACACCTTC	TRBJ1-2	TRBD1	TRBV5-4	NA
CSVSLVNEQFF	TGCAGCGTGAGTCTTGTCAATGAGCAGTTCTTC	TRBJ2-1	NA	TRBV29-1	few
CSAQGGTSSGTDTQYF	TGCAGCGCTCAGGGCGGGACTAGCTCCGGCACAGATACGCAGTATTTT	TRBJ2-3	TRBD2	TRBV29-1	NA
CASSSPAGDKNEQFF	TGCGCCAGCAGCTCCCCAGCGGGAGATAAGAATGAGCAGTTCTTC	TRBJ2-1	TRBD2	TRBV5-1	NA
CASSEPRAGGSYNSPLHF	TGCGCCAGCAGTGAGCCAAGAGCGGGGGGCTCCTATAATTCCCCCCTCCACTTT	TRBJ1-6	NA	TRBV10-1	few
CASSQYFQETQYF	TGCGCCAGCAGCCAGTATTTCCAAGAGACCCAGTACTTC	TRBJ2-5	NA	TRBV4-1	NA
CASRSAGDISYEQYF	TGTGCCAGCAGGTCAGCGGGAGATATTTCCTACGAGCAGTACTTC	TRBJ2-7	TRBD2	TRBV5-4	few
CASSVMGASPLHF	TGCGCCAGCAGCGTGATGGGGGCTTCACCCCTCCACTTT	TRBJ1-6	NA	TRBV5-1	NA
CASTPRGTSYEQYF	TGTGCCAGCACTCCCCGGGGGACCTCCTACGAGCAGTACTTC	TRBJ2-7	NA	TRBV6-6	NA
CAWSLGSGSYNEQFF	TGTGCCTGGAGTCTCGGATCGGGATCCTACAACGAGCAGTTCTTC	TRBJ2-1	NA	TRBV30	NA
CASSEGWGGSSPLHF	TGTGCCAGCAGTGAGGGGTGGGGGGGTAGTTCACCCCTCCACTTT	TRBJ1-6	NA	TRBV6-1	NA
CASSPFAGRTGELFF	TGTGCCAGCAGCCCATTCGCAGGGAGGACCGGGGAGCTGTTTTTT	TRBJ2-2	NA	TRBV14	NA
CASSLAAGGYNEQFF	TGCGCCAGCAGCTTGGCGGCAGGGGGATACAATGAGCAGTTCTTC	TRBJ2-1	TRBD1	TRBV5-1	NA
CASSLGGKDEKLFF	TGTGCCAGCAGTTTGGGGGGTAAGGATGAAAAACTGTTTTTT	TRBJ1-4	NA	TRBV28	NA
CASSISGDTGYTF	TGTGCCAGTAGTATCTCAGGGGATACTGGCTACACCTTC	TRBJ1-2	NA	TRBV19	NA
CASSLLRGGRSTDTQYF	TGTGCCAGCAGCTTATTGCGGGGGGGCCGAAGCACAGATACGCAGTATTTT	TRBJ2-3	TRBD2	TRBV7-2	NA
CASSQDPGSGNQPQHF	TGCGCCAGCAGCCAAGATCCCGGGTCTGGCAATCAGCCCCAGCATTTT	TRBJ1-5	NA	TRBV4-1	NA
CASSSRTSGTDTQYF	TGTGCCAGCTCATCCCGGACTAGCGGCACAGATACGCAGTATTTT	TRBJ2-3	TRBD2	TRBV18	few
CASSVRGVQFSGNTIYF	TGTGCCAGCAGTGTCAGGGGGGTCCAGTTCTCTGGAAACACCATATATTTT	TRBJ1-3	TRBD1	TRBV6-4	NA
CASSPDRTGVVEKLFF	TGTGCCAGTAGTCCGGACCGGACAGGGGTTGTAGAAAAACTGTTTTTT	TRBJ1-4	TRBD1	TRBV19	few
CASSGGLANEKLFF	TGTGCCAGCAGTGGGGGCTTAGCTAATGAAAAACTGTTTTTT	TRBJ1-4	NA	TRBV28	NA
CASSKARTGELFF	TGTGCCAGCAGCAAAGCGCGAACCGGGGAGCTGTTTTTT	TRBJ2-2	NA	TRBV9	few